This is a list of T cell receptor beta chains from one sample in a study of siplizumab effects on memory and regulatory T cells. TCRdb's copy holds only in-frame clones and misses some; the assay was immunoSEQ multiplex PCR. The data hold roughly 100,000 clones, with roughly 91% observed a single time. Sequenced input: CD4+ T cells sorted from blood. The source of these receptors is a human donor in good health. The CDR3 runs from the conserved cysteine through the conserved F or W. The D gene is left open where the match is weak. Clone size is not always given. Where it is, it says once, few, many or a class for expanded clones.

clone size,V gene,J gene,D gene,CDR3 DNA,CDR3 protein
-,TRBV19,TRBJ1-2,TRBD1,TGTGCCAGTAGTATAGTGGGACAGAACTATGGCTACACCTTC,CASSIVGQNYGYTF
-,TRBV5-4,TRBJ2-5,TRBD2,TGTGCCAGCAGCTTGACGCGGGCGGGGGTGGAGACCCAGTACTTC,CASSLTRAGVETQYF
once,TRBV6-6,TRBJ2-1,-,TGTGCCAGCAGTTACCCCGGGGGCTCGGTATACAATGAGCAGTTCTTC,CASSYPGGSVYNEQFF
-,TRBV5-6,TRBJ1-2,-,TGTGCCAGCAGCCCCCCAGGGGCTGATGGCTACACCTTC,CASSPPGADGYTF
-,TRBV15,TRBJ2-2,-,TGTGCCACCAGCAGAGATCCACAGGGCCTTCTCACCGGGGAGCTGTTTTTT,CATSRDPQGLLTGELFF
-,TRBV30,TRBJ2-3,-,TGTGCCTGGACCGAGGGAAGCACAGATACGCAGTATTTT,CAWTEGSTDTQYF
-,TRBV4-2,TRBJ2-2,TRBD2,TGTGCCAGCAGCCCCGCCAGGGAGGGCCTTGGGACCGGGGAGCTGTTTTTT,CASSPAREGLGTGELFF
-,TRBV19,TRBJ1-1,-,TGTGCCAGTAGTATAGGCGGGGGCGCAGGAGGAACTGAAGCTTTCTTT,CASSIGGGAGGTEAFF
-,TRBV19,TRBJ2-7,-,TGTGCCAGTAGTAACTCTTTCTACGAGCAGTACTTC,CASSNSFYEQYF
-,TRBV5-6,TRBJ2-1,-,TGTGCCAGCAGCTTGACGAATGAGCAGTTCTTC,CASSLTNEQFF
-,TRBV6-5,TRBJ2-7,TRBD2,TGTGCCAGCAGTAAACCGGGACTAGCGCCCTACGAGCAGTACTTC,CASSKPGLAPYEQYF
-,TRBV5-4,TRBJ2-3,-,TGTGCCAGCAGCTACGGACACCGAGGGGCAGATACGCAGTATTTT,CASSYGHRGADTQYF
-,TRBV2,TRBJ2-3,TRBD2,TGTGCCAGCAGTGATTATCTAGCGGGGAGCACAGATACGCAGTATTTT,CASSDYLAGSTDTQYF
-,TRBV27,TRBJ2-2,TRBD2,TGTGCCAGCAGACCAACCGGGACTACCAACACCGGGGAGCTGTTTTTT,CASRPTGTTNTGELFF
-,TRBV27,TRBJ2-5,TRBD2,TGTGCCAGCAGTTTATCGATAAGTAGCGGGGGCCGGGGGACCCAGTACTTC,CASSLSISSGGRGTQYF
-,TRBV12-5,TRBJ2-3,TRBD2,TGTGCTAGTGGTTTCGGGCGGGGAGGGGATACGCAGTATTTT,CASGFGRGGDTQYF
once,TRBV23-1,TRBJ2-7,TRBD1,TGCGCCAGCAGTCCCCGACAGGGAACCCCCTCCTACGAGCAGTACTTC,CASSPRQGTPSYEQYF
-,TRBV14,TRBJ2-2,TRBD2,TGTGCCAGCAGCCGCTATTCACTAGCGGGGCTGGAGCTGTTTTTT,CASSRYSLAGLELFF
-,TRBV6-5,TRBJ1-4,-,TGTGCCAGCAGCATGACAGGTTTAAATGAAAAACTGTTTTTT,CASSMTGLNEKLFF
-,TRBV5-1,TRBJ2-5,-,TGCGCCAGCAGCTTGGTTGGTCGGGGGAAGGGAGAGACCCAGTACTTC,CASSLVGRGKGETQYF
-,TRBV27,TRBJ2-1,TRBD1,TGTGCCAGCAGGCCGGGACAGACAACCGGTAAATACAATGAGCAGTTCTTC,CASRPGQTTGKYNEQFF
-,TRBV9,TRBJ1-3,-,TGTGCCAGCAGCGTAGCGGGGGCCTCTGGAAACACCATATATTTT,CASSVAGASGNTIYF
once,TRBV19,TRBJ2-1,-,TGTGCCAGTAGTATAGAGGGCCAGTGGGGTGAGCAGTTCTTC,CASSIEGQWGEQFF